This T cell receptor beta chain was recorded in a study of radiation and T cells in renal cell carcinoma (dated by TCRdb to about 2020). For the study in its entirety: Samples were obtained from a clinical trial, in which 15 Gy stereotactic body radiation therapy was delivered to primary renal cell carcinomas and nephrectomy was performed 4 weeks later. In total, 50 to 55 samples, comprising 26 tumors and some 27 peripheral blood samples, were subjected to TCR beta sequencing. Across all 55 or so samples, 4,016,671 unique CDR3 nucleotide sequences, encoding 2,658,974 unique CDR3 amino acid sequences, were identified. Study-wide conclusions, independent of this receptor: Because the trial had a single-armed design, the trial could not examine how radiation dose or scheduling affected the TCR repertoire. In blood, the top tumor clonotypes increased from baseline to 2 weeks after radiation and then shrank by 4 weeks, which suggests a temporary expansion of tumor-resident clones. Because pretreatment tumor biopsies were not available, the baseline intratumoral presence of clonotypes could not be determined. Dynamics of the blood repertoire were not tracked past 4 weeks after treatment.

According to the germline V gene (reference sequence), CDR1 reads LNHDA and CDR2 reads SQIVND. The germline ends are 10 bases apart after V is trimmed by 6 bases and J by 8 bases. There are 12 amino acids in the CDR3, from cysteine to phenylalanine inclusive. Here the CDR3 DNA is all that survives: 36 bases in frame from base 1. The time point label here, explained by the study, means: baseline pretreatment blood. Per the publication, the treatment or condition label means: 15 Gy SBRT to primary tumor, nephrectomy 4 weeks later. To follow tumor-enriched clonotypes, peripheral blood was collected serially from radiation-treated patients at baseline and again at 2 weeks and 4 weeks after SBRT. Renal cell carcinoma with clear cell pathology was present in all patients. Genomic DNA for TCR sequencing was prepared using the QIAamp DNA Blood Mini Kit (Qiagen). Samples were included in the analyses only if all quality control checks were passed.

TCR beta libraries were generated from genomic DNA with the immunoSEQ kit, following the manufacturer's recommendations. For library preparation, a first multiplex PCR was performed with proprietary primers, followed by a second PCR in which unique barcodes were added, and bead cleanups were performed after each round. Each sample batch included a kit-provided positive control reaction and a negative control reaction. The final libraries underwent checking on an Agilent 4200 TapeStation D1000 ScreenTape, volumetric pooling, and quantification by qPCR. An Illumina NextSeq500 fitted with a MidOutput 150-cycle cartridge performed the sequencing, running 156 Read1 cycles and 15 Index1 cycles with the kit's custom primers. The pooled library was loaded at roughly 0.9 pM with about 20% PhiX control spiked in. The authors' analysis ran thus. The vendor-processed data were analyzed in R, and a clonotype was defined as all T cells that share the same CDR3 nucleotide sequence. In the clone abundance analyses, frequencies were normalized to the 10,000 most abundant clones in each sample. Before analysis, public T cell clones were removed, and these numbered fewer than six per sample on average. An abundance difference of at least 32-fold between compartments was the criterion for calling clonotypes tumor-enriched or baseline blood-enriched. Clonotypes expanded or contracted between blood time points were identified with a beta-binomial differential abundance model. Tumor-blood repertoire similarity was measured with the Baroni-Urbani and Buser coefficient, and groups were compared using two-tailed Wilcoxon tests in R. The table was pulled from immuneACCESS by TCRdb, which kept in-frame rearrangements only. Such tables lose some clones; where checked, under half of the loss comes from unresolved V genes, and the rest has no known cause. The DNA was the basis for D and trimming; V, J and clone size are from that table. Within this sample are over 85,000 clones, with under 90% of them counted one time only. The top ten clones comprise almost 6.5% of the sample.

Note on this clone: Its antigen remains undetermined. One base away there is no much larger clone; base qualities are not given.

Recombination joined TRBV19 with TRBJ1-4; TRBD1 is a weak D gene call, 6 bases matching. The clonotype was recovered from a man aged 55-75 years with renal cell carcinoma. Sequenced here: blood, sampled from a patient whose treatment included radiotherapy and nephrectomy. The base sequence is TGTGCCAGTAGCCAGGGGTCCGAAAAACTGTTTTTT. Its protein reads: CASSQGSEKLFF.